The T cell receptor beta chain under discussion was sequenced for a study of T-cell memory formation after mild COVID-19 (dated by TCRdb to the early 2020s). Looking at the study overall: TCR sequence clusters from the two donors were largely donor specific. In a couple of donors, T-cell clones that expanded and contracted after mild COVID-19 were tracked by sequencing TCRalpha and TCRbeta repertoires over time. Two young, previously healthy adult volunteers, one female and one male, were included in the cohort.

General findings and caveats noted by the study authors: Contracting CD4+ clones turned up mainly in the CM and EM memory subsets, whereas EMRA was where CD8+ clones were enriched. Only a couple of mild cases were covered by the study, and larger cohorts that include severe cases with pre-infection samples were considered necessary. The detection of some responding clones in pre-infection memory suggests that pre-existing cross-reactive memory T cells joined the SARS-CoV-2 response. From day 15 to 85, contracting clones showed balanced CD4/CD8 phenotypes, whereas a second wave of clones that expanded from day 15 to 37 leaned towards CD4+. SARS-CoV-2 specificity was not confirmed for the second-wave clones peaking on day 37.

Reading the germline V gene (reference sequence) gives CDR1 DFQATT and CDR2 SNEGSKA. The CDR3 measures 14 amino acids from cysteine to phenylalanine. CDR3 DNA is the only sequence kept; it has 42 bases, read in frame from the first base. V is shortened by 3 bases, J by 9 bases, and the region joining them spans 18 bases. The instrument was an Illumina NovaSeq 6000. cDNA libraries for TCRalpha and TCRbeta were prepared by 5'RACE using constant-segment primers, with sample barcodes and unique molecular identifiers added. Trizol reagent was used to extract RNA from every sample. The libraries were amplified in two PCR steps, and the second step added a second sample barcode and Illumina TruSeq adapters. Libraries were sequenced on an Illumina NovaSeq with 2 x 150 bp paired-end reads. The study's own analysis went as follows. The reads were demultiplexed and collapsed into UMI-guided consensus sequences using migec v1.2.7. With mixcr v2.1.11, UMI consensuses were aligned to TRA and TRB V and J templates and assembled into clonotypes. Clonotypes were classified as expanded or contracted when called significant by both edgeR and NoisET, with noise models trained on biological replicates. For edgeR calls, the thresholds were a false discovery rate-adjusted p below 0.01 and a log2 fold-change of 1. As an exploratory analysis of dynamics, max-normalized trajectories of the 1000 most abundant clonotypes were examined with PCA combined with hierarchical clustering. The CD4 or CD8 phenotype of responding clones was assigned using the separately sequenced CD4+ and CD8+ repertoires. TCRdb passed the public sequencing reads through fastp at Q25 and MiXCR, retaining productive beta sequences. Here each entry gathers all rows of one CDR3 protein and keeps the most common genes and DNA. The V and J calls and clone size are TCRdb's, not the authors'. In all, the sample holds 13,000 to 15,000 distinct CDR3 sequences, and under 25% of those were seen once. The ten largest clones take up over 45% of the sample.

Ficoll-Paque density gradient centrifugation was used to isolate PBMCs. This clonotype was picked up many times. What this receptor recognizes is not known. No base qualities exist here, and no much larger clone lies one base off it. Sequencing was performed on PBMCs or a T cell subset sorted from them (not recorded which). This TCR came from an adult woman who had mild COVID-19 (a few samples of this study predate the infection). The sample titles of this study are shuffled in the database, so cell type and time point are left out; the donor was told from shared clones. The chain links TRBV20-1 with TRBJ2-1, with the D segment possibly TRBD1 or TRBD2, each aligning over 5 bases. The nucleotide sequence reads TGCAGTGCTAGCGAATCATTCGTTGGGGGTGAGCAGTTCTTC. Its coded protein is CSASESFVGGEQFF.